Below, 27 T cell receptor beta chains from the same sample are listed, as sequenced in a study of T cell responses to AZD1222 COVID-19 vaccine. Some clones are missing from TCRdb's copy, which holds only in-frame ones; the method was immunoSEQ multiplex PCR. This table has approximately 80,000 clones, 75% to 90% appearing once. The source material was peripheral blood, sampled 28 days after the second AZD1222 dose. Receptors originate from an adult who received the AZD1222 COVID-19 vaccine.

The V call is TRBV30, the J call TRBJ2-7; no firm D call. Germline-derived CDR1 and CDR2 are GTSNPN and SVGIG (reference sequence). The CDR3 consists of 11 residues. V shed 1 base and J shed 4 bases, with 5 bases lying between them. The CDR3 is CAWSGLYEQYF. As DNA, the CDR3 is TGTGCCTGGAGTGGATTATACGAGCAGTACTTC.

This clone appeared a few times. This chain links TRBV7-9 with TRBJ1-1, with 7 bases aligning to TRBD1. The CDR3 is made up of 14 amino acids. With V trimmed by 5 bases and J by 1 base, 4 bases remained unmatched. Germline V gives CDR1 SEHNR, CDR2 FQNEAQ (reference sequence). CDR3 bases: TGTGCCAGCAGCCCACGACAGGGGAACACTGAAGCTTTCTTT. Translation gives CASSPRQGNTEAFF.

This clone was observed once. V and J are TRBV3-1 (or the pseudogene TRBV3-2) and TRBJ2-5; 11 bases line up with TRBD2. CDR3 length equals 16 residues. CDR1 and CDR2 (germline): LGHDT, YNNKEL (reference sequence). Losses at the gene ends were 4 bases for V and 2 bases for J; bases not matched to a gene: 6. The CDR3 DNA reads as TGTGCCAGCAGCCCAAATAGCGGGGGGGTACAAGAGACCCAGTACTTC. Its protein is CASSPNSGGVQETQYF.

This clone has only one observation. CDR3 nucleotide sequence: TGTGCCAGCTACAGTCGTTTGGAAGTAGCCCAGCATTTT. Its translation is CASYSRLEVAQHF. The chain carries TRBV28 and TRBJ1-5, with D uncertain. The CDR3 is 13 amino acids. Germline lookup yields CDR1 MDHEN and CDR2 SYDVKM. V gave up 8 bases and J gave up 11 bases, with 19 bases separating them.

This sequence joins TRBV12-3 or TRBV12-4 and TRBJ1-2, with 8 positions matching TRBD1. V lost 6 bases, J lost 4 bases, and 4 bases stayed unmatched. This CDR3 is 13 amino acids long. The CDR3, as DNA: TGTGCCAGCAGGACAGGGGAGGGCTATGGCTACACCTTC. Its translation is CASRTGEGYGYTF.

V and J are TRBV13 and TRBJ1-1; D unclear. V lost 3 bases to trimming and J lost 0 bases, with 8 bases between them. The CDR3 is 14 amino acids. CDR1 and CDR2 (germline): PRHDT, FYEKMQ (reference sequence). Here the CDR3 reads CASSFGGMNTEAFF. The CDR3 nucleotides are TGTGCCAGCAGCTTTGGAGGGATGAACACTGAAGCTTTCTTT.

The CDR3 spells CASSVLDYGYTF. The DNA for the CDR3 is TGTGCCAGCAGTGTTTTGGACTATGGCTACACCTTC. The V call is TRBV2, the J call TRBJ1-2; D call uncertain. V was shortened by 4 bases and J by 3 bases, with 6 bases between the two germline ends. Germline CDR1 reads SNHLY; CDR2 reads FYNNEI. This CDR3 has 12 amino acids. The full variable domain, with the rest looked up from reference TRBV2 and TRBJ1-2, is EPEVTQTPSHQVTQMGQEVILRCVPISNHLYFYWYRQILGQKVEFLVSFYNNEISEKSEIFDDQFSVERPDGSNFTLKIRSTKLEDSAMYFCASSVLDYGYTFGSGTRLTVV.

The V and J genes are TRBV27 and TRBJ2-1, with 9 bases lining up with TRBD2. The CDR3 totals 14 residues. Germline CDR1 is MNHEY and CDR2 is SMNVEV (reference sequence). The V and J ends lost 6 bases and 4 bases, in that order; junction bases with no gene match: 4. The CDR3 DNA sequence: TGTGCCAGCAGGCGGACTAGCGCATACAATGAGCAGTTCTTC. Amino acids: CASRRTSAYNEQFF.

V usage is TRBV11-1 and J usage is TRBJ2-3; tentatively, D is TRBD2 (5 bases). The CDR3 covers 16 residues. Germline lookup yields CDR1 SGHAT and CDR2 FQDESV (reference sequence). V was clipped by 0 bases and J by 4 bases, with 14 bases between them. DNA for the CDR3: TGTGCCAGCAGCTTAGCAAGTGGGAGTTCCGCAGATACGCAGTATTTT. Protein: CASSLASGSSADTQYF.

In its sample, this clone was seen a few times. The rearrangement uses TRBV9 and TRBJ2-1, with a tentative D call TRBD2 (6 bases). The germline V and J ends were trimmed by 0 bases and 0 bases, with 13 bases remaining between them. Germline CDR1 is SGDLS and CDR2 is YYNGEE. The CDR3 consists of 17 residues. CDR3 coding DNA: TGTGCCAGCAGCGTAGATGGTAGCGGAAGCTCCTACAATGAGCAGTTCTTC. Its translation is CASSVDGSGSSYNEQFF. The complete variable domain, with remaining parts taken from reference TRBV9 and TRBJ2-1, reads DSGVTQTPKHLITATGQRVTLRCSPRSGDLSVYWYQQSLDQGLQFLIQYYNGEERAKGNILERFSAQQFPDLHSELNLSSLELGDSALYFCASSVDGSGSSYNEQFFGPGTRLTVL.

The V gene is TRBV7-2, the J gene TRBJ2-2; D ambiguous. V lost 5 bases, J lost 2 bases, and 12 bases lay in between. Germline V lookup: CDR1 SGHTA, CDR2 FQGNSA. This CDR3 is built from 15 residues. The chain's CDR3 is CASSKFMDNTGELFF. The CDR3 coding sequence is TGTGCCAGCAGCAAATTCATGGATAACACCGGGGAGCTGTTTTTT.

As DNA, the CDR3 is TGTGCCAGCAGTTTTGACGCAAAACTCGGGGCTTTCTTT. This encodes CASSFDAKLGAFF. This chain uses TRBV28 with TRBJ1-1; the D is unclear. Trimming left V 3 bases short and J 11 bases short, with 16 bases between. CDR1 is MDHEN and CDR2 is SYDVKM in the germline V gene. The CDR3 contains 13 residues.

This chain joins TRBV29-1 and TRBJ1-4, with no clear D. V gave up 5 bases and J gave up 2 bases, with 6 bases separating them. Per germline, CDR1 SQVTM and CDR2 ANQGSEA. This CDR3 is 12 amino acids long. The CDR3 is CSVHLTNEKLFF. CDR3 DNA sequence: TGCAGCGTTCACCTTACTAATGAAAAACTGTTTTTT.

The chain recombines TRBV4-2 with TRBJ2-2; 10 positions agree with TRBD2. V lost 7 bases, J lost 0 bases, and 11 bases stayed unmatched. CDR1 is LGHNA and CDR2 is YNFKEQ in the germline V gene. The CDR3 runs to 18 residues. CDR3 bases: TGTGCCAGCACCCGGGGGCTAGCGGGAGCCCCGAACACCGGGGAGCTGTTTTTT. Its protein product is CASTRGLAGAPNTGELFF.

The J gene is TRBJ2-7, the V gene TRBV11-2; D gene unclear. Germline V CDR1 and CDR2: SGHAT, FQNNGV. This CDR3 comprises 15 residues. Trimming shortened V by 1 base and J by 1 base, and 11 bases separated the two germline ends. This CDR3 reads CASSLVYNPSYEQYF. The CDR3 nucleotides are TGTGCCAGCAGCTTAGTTTACAATCCTTCCTACGAGCAGTACTTC.

The rearrangement uses TRBV5-4 and TRBJ2-3, with D maybe TRBD2 (5 bases). Trimming stripped 4 bases from V and 6 bases from J, with 21 bases between. Per the germline V gene, CDR1 is SGHNT and CDR2 is YYREEE (reference sequence). The CDR3 has 16 amino acids. For the CDR3, the DNA is TGTGCCAGCAGCGGAGCAGCCTCAAATTGGAGGGATACGCAGTATTTT. It translates to CASSGAASNWRDTQYF.

The genes are TRBV7-9 and TRBJ1-3, with D uncertain. V lost 3 bases, J lost 8 bases, and 11 bases lay in between. This CDR3 has 13 amino acids. Germline V gives CDR1 SEHNR, CDR2 FQNEAQ (reference sequence). This CDR3 reads CASSLVPTDTIYF. For the CDR3, the DNA is TGTGCCAGCAGCTTGGTACCGACGGACACCATATATTTT.

The gene calls are TRBV15 and TRBJ1-2; no firm D call. Deletions cut 0 bases from V and 0 bases from J, with 8 bases between. Germline lookup yields CDR1 LNHNV and CDR2 YYDKDF (reference sequence). The length of the CDR3 is 15 residues. The CDR3 here is CATSREKGSNYGYTF. The CDR3 DNA sequence: TGTGCCACCAGCAGAGAGAAGGGATCTAACTATGGCTACACCTTC.

This rearrangement joins TRBV7-6 to TRBJ2-1; 8 bases align to TRBD2. The CDR3 runs 17 residues. The ends lost 1 base at V and 4 bases at J; junction bases unmatched: 9. Germline loops: CDR1 SGHVS, CDR2 FNYEAQ. The DNA of the CDR3 is TGTGCCAGCAGCTTAGACGGGGGGGCCGTGGTATACAATGAGCAGTTCTTC. It yields the protein CASSLDGGAVVYNEQFF.

The chain employs TRBV2 and TRBJ1-5; D unresolved. Germline values: CDR1 SNHLY, CDR2 FYNNEI. V was pared by 3 bases and J by 5 bases, with 11 bases between. This CDR3 is built from 14 residues. CDR3 region: CASSDEVRYQPQHF. The CDR3 DNA reads TGTGCCAGCAGTGATGAGGTTAGATATCAGCCCCAGCATTTT. The full variable domain, with the rest looked up from reference TRBV2 and TRBJ1-5, is EPEVTQTPSHQVTQMGQEVILRCVPISNHLYFYWYRQILGQKVEFLVSFYNNEISEKSEIFDDQFSVERPDGSNFTLKIRSTKLEDSAMYFCASSDEVRYQPQHFGDGTRLSIL.

In regard to this clone: One end of the junction varies from germline; a read error may be responsible. The V gene is TRBV10-1, the J gene TRBJ1-6; 7 bases align to TRBD1. Germline values: CDR1 WNHNN, CDR2 SYGVQD (reference sequence). This CDR3 contains 14 residues. The DNA of the CDR3 is TGCGCCAGCAGTGACCGGGACAGTAATTCCCCCCTCCACTTT. Translated, it gives CASSDRDSNSPLHF.

V usage is TRBV5-1 and J usage is TRBJ1-1; D not resolved. V was trimmed by 6 bases and J by 1 base, leaving 10 bases between them. This CDR3 comprises 13 residues. Per the germline V gene, CDR1 is SGHRS and CDR2 is YFSETQ. CDR3 residues: CASTPSGNTEAFF. The CDR3 nucleotides are TGCGCCAGCACCCCGAGTGGGAACACTGAAGCTTTCTTT. Full variable domain (outside the CDR3, taken from reference TRBV5-1 and TRBJ1-1): KAGVTQTPRYLIKTRGQQVTLSCSPISGHRSVSWYQQTPGQGLQFLFEYFSETQRNKGNFPGRFSGRQFSNSRSEMNVSTLELGDSALYLCASTPSGNTEAFFGQGTRLTVV.

This clone was picked up one time. V is TRBV5-1 and J is TRBJ2-2; D possibly matches TRBD1 or TRBD2 (5 bases each). Germline V gene data show CDR1 as SGHRS and CDR2 as YFSETQ. Trimming left V 0 bases short and J 9 bases short, with 12 bases between. The CDR3 has 14 residues. The CDR3 DNA sequence: TGCGCCAGCAGCTTGGCTCTGGGGGACCGGGAGCTGTTTTTT. It translates to CASSLALGDRELFF. Supplemented by reference TRBV5-1 and TRBJ2-2, the full variable domain reads KAGVTQTPRYLIKTRGQQVTLSCSPISGHRSVSWYQQTPGQGLQFLFEYFSETQRNKGNFPGRFSGRQFSNSRSEMNVSTLELGDSALYLCASSLALGDRELFFGEGSRLTVL.

This clone was detected only a few times. CDR3 region: CASSESSGKQYF. CDR3 DNA sequence: TGTGCCAGCAGCGAATCTAGCGGGAAGCAGTATTTT. The chain uses TRBV7-2 and TRBJ2-3; 9 positions agree with TRBD2. The junction had 5 bases not matched to a gene; V was cut back by 5 bases and J by 11 bases. This CDR3 is built from 12 residues. Germline CDR1 SGHTA, CDR2 FQGNSA.

This chain joins TRBV6-2 or TRBV6-3 and TRBJ2-1, with 14 positions matching TRBD2. The CDR3 extends over 18 amino acids. With V trimmed by 4 bases and J by 2 bases, 7 bases remained unmatched. The V gene's germline CDR1 is MNHEY and CDR2 SVGEGT. CDR3 sequence: CASSSGLAGVRTYNEQFF. The CDR3 nucleotides are TGTGCCAGCAGTTCGGGACTAGCGGGAGTCCGGACCTACAATGAGCAGTTCTTC.

The DNA of the CDR3 is TGTGCCAGCAGTTCTGGGACCGTTACGGCTTTCTTT. It specifies CASSSGTVTAFF. This rearrangement joins TRBV12-3 or TRBV12-4 to TRBJ1-1; perhaps TRBD1 as D (5 bases). This CDR3 is 12 amino acids long. V gave up 4 bases and J gave up 11 bases, with 14 bases separating them.

This chain uses TRBV27 with TRBJ1-1; 11 bases align to TRBD1. CDR1 is MNHEY, CDR2 SMNVEV, per germline (reference sequence). The V and J ends lost 3 bases and 4 bases, in that order; junction bases with no gene match: 1. The CDR3 sequence is 14 residues long. The CDR3 loop is CASSFGTGGTEAFF. The CDR3 region has the DNA TGTGCCAGCAGTTTCGGGACAGGGGGCACTGAAGCTTTCTTT.